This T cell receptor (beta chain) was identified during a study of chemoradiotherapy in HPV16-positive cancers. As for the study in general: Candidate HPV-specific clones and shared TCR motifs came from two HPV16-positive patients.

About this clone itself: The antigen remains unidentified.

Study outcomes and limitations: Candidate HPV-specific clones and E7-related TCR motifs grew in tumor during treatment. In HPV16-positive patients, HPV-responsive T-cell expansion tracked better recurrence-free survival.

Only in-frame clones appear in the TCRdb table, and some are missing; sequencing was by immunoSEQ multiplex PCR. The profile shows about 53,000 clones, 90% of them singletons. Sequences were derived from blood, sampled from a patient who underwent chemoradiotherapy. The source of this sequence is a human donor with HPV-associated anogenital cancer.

Here the CDR3 reads CASSESKGYTQYF. The CDR3 bases are TGCGCCAGCAGTGAGAGCAAGGGGTATACGCAGTATTTT. V and J are TRBV10-2 and TRBJ2-3; a weak D match, TRBD1 (5 bases). The CDR3 is made up of 13 amino acids. V was pared by 2 bases and J by 7 bases, with 10 bases between. CDR1 is WSHSY and CDR2 is SAAADI in the germline V gene.